This T cell receptor beta chain was captured in a study of T cell responses to AZD1222 COVID-19 vaccine (dated by TCRdb to the early 2020s). About the study as a whole: AZD1222 recipients with second doses at about 4 weeks or about 12 weeks were pooled, because spike-specific TCR depth and breadth did not differ between schedules. Trial participants were enrolled by age into 18-55, 56-69 and 70-plus year subgroups, with about 150, 27 and 61 TCR-sequenced participants respectively. A total of more than 230 trial participants underwent TCR sequencing, of whom about 210 had received two doses of AZD1222 and around 26 had received two doses of the MenACWY control vaccine.

The sample's time point label, decoded: baseline before first vaccination. Vaccinee samples were obtained from the UK trials COV001 and COV002, which included a single-blind randomized controlled phase 2/3 trial of AZD1222 (ChAdOx1 nCoV-19) in healthy adults. Trial participant PBMC samples were collected at day 0 and day 28 after the second dose for TCRbeta chain sequencing. The study at large found these results: After two AZD1222 doses, both the breadth and the depth of spike-specific TCRs were significantly higher than at day 0 and than in MenACWY recipients. The whole spike protein was spanned by vaccine-associated CD4 TCRs, and dominant responses were seen in regions 160-218 and 743-854. The 56-69-year group was small, and its depth increase did not reach significance, likely because of low power. Most participants were white British and females outnumbered males, and the authors suggested that clonal diversity may have been underestimated. Reportedly, close to half of the unique spike-specific TCRs recognized epitopes lying outside the regions that are mutated in the B.1.351 and B.1.1.7 variants. Conclusions about previously exposed vaccinees are limited, since just a handful of AZD1222 recipients were seropositive for SARS-CoV-2 at baseline. Because no day 14 peak-response samples were available, repertoires were characterized only after the peak T cell response.

The CDR3 regions of human TCRbeta chains were analyzed by immunosequencing. The paper's data handling went like this. Repertoire TCRs were matched against a reference library of SARS-CoV-2-specific TCRs generated with the MIRA antigen-specificity platform. Breadth was defined as the fraction of unique TCRs that were SARS-CoV-2-associated, and depth was defined as the fraction of total T cells that were SARS-CoV-2-associated. Using the MIRA data, every spike-specific TCR was mapped to the spike region that the TCR reacted to and assigned to either a CD4 or a CD8 class. Log10-transformed breadth and depth values were compared by one-way ANOVA with Sidak's multiple comparisons tests. The table was pulled from immuneACCESS by TCRdb, which kept in-frame rearrangements only. Such tables lose some clones; where checked, under half of the loss comes from unresolved V genes, and the rest has no known cause. The DNA gave D and trimming, while V, J and clone size come from that table. This sample comprises approximately 140,000 clones, 70% to 90% of them detected only once. The ten largest make up about 3% of the sample.

Inclusive of the bounding cysteine and phenylalanine, the CDR3 is 14 residues long. The entry retains the CDR3 DNA only, 42 bases that are in frame from base 1. Between the V and J ends, shortened by 5 bases and 8 bases respectively, the junction contains 18 bases. In the germline V gene, CDR1 corresponds to SGHTA and CDR2 to FQGNSA. Notes on this clone: Its antigen remains unidentified. The input lacks base qualities; no much larger clone sits a single base away.

This chain joins TRBV7-2 to TRBJ1-2; possibly the D gene is TRBD1, per 5 matching bases. The TCR comes from an adult in good health. The sequenced sample was peripheral blood, obtained on day 0 of AZD1222 vaccination. The DNA sequence follows: TGTGCCAGCAGCACCCGGGACGGCCTCGACGGCTACACCTTC. Its amino acids are CASSTRDGLDGYTF.